Described below is a single T cell receptor beta chain sequence and its context. What it binds is not known. One end of the junction varies from germline; a read error may be responsible. From unsorted bulk tissue weighing roughly 17-32 mg, DNA and RNA were co-extracted. These patients lived with chronic HBV infection and had never been treated. Uniformly, tumor samples exhibited a viable tumor cell fraction exceeding 80%. With a constant-region primer, TCR beta cDNA was made from approximately 510 ng of total RNA. It was through three nested multiplex PCR rounds of slightly modified ARM-PCR that TCR beta libraries arose. Use of TRBV1-TRBV30 forward primers with a C-beta reverse primer characterized the first two PCR rounds, which lasted approximately 11 cycles each. One entry per CDR3 protein results from TCRdb running MiXCR on the multiplex PCR reads. The data contain 90,000 to 110,000 distinct CDR3 sequences, around 84% of them singletons.

The data derive from a study of tumor-infiltrating lymphocytes in primary liver carcinoma. Study outcomes and limitations: Appearing in all five tumor regions was true of only about 7-25% of top clones.

CDR3 size: 17 residues. Germline CDR1 and CDR2: SGHAT and FQDESV (reference sequence). Material: liver tumor tissue from sampling region 3. The subset is: tumor region T3, left-lateral pole. V usage is TRBV11-1 and J usage is TRBJ2-7, with D possibly being TRBD2 (5 bases). This TCR came from a man in his forties with primary liver carcinoma and hepatitis B virus infection. The CDR3: CASSLGPAGGNSYKQYF. In DNA form, the CDR3 reads TGTGCCAGCAGCTTAGGGCCGGCGGGTGGAAACTCCTACAAGCAGTACTTC.